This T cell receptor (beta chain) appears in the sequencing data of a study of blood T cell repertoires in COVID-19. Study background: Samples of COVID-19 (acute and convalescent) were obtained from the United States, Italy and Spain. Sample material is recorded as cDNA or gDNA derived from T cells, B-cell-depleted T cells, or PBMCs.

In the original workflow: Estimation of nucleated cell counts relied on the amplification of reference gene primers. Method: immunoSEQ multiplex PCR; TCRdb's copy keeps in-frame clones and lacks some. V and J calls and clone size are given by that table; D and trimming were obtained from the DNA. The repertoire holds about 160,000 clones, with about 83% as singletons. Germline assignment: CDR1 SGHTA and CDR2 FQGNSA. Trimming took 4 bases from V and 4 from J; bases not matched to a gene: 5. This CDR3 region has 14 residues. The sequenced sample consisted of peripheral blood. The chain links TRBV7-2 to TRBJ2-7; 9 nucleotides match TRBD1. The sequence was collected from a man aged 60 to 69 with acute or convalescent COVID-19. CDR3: CASSSGQGEYEQYF. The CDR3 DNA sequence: TGTGCCAGCAGCTCGGGACAGGGAGAATACGAGCAGTACTTC.